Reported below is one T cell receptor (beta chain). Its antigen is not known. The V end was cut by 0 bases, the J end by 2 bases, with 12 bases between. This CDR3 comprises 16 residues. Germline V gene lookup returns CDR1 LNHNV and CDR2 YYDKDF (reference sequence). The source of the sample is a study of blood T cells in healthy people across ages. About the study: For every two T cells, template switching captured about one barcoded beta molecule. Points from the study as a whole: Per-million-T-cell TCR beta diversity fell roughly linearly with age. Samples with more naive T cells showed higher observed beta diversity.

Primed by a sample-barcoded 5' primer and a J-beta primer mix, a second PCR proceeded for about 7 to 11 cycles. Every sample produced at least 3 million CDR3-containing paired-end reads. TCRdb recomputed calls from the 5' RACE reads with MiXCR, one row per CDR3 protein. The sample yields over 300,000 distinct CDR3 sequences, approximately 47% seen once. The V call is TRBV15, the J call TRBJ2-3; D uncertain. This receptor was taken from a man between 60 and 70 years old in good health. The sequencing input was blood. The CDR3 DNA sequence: TGTGCCACCAGCAGAGACTCGCCGGTGAACACAGATACGCAGTATTTT. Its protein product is CATSRDSPVNTDTQYF.